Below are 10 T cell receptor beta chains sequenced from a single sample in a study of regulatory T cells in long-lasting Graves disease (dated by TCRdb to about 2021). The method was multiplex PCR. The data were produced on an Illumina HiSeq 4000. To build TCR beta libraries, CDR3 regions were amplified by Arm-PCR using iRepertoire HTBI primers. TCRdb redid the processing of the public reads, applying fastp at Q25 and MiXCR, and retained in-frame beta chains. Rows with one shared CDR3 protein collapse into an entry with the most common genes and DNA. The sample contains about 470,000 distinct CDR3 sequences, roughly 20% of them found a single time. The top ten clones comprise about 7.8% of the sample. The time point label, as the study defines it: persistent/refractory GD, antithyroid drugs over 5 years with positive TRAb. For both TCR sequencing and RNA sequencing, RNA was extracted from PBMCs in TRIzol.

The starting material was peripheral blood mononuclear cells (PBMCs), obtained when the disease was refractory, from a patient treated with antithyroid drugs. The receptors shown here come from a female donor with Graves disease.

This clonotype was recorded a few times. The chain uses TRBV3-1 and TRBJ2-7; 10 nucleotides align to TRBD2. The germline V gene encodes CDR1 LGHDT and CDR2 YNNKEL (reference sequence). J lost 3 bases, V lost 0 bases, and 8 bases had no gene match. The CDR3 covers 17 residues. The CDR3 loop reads CASSQEYGLADLYEQYF. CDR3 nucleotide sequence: TGTGCCAGCAGCCAAGAATACGGACTAGCGGACCTCTACGAGCAGTACTTC.

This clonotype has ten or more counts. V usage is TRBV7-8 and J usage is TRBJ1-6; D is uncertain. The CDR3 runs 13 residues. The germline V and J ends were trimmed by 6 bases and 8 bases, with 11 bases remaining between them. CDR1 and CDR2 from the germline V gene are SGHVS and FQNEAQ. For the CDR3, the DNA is TGTGCCAGCAGTCCCCTGGCCGATTCACCCCTCCACTTT. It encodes CASSPLADSPLHF.

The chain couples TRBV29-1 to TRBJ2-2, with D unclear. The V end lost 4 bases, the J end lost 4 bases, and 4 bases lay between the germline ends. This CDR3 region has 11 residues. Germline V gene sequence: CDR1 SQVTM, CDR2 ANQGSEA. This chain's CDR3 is CSVVVTGELFF. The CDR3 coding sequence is TGCAGCGTTGTCGTCACCGGGGAGCTGTTTTTT.

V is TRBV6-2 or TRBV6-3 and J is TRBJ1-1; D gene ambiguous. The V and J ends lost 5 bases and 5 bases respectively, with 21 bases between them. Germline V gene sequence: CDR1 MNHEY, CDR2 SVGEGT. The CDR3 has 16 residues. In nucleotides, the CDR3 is TGTGCCAGCAGTCCCTGGGAGGGTGAGATCTGGACTGAAGCTTTCTTT. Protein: CASSPWEGEIWTEAFF.

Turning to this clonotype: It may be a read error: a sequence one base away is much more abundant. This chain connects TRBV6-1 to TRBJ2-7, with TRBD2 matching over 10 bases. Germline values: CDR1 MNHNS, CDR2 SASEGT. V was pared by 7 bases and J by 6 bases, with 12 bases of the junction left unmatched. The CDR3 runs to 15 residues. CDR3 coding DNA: TGTGCCAGCATCCCATCTGGGGGACTAGCGTTCGAGCAGTACTTC. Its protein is CASIPSGGLAFEQYF.

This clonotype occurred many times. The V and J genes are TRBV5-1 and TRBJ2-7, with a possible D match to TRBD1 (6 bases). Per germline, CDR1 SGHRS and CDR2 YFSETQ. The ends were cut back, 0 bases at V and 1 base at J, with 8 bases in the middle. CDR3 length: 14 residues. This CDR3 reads CASSLGRGSYEQYF. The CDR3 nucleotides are TGCGCCAGCAGCTTGGGCAGGGGATCCTACGAGCAGTACTTC.

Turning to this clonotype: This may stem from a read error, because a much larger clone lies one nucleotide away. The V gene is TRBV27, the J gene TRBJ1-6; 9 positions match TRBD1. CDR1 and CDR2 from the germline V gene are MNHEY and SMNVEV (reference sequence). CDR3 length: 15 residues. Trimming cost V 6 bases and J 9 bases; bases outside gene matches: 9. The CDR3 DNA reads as TGTGCCAGCAGGCTACAGGGGGCGAGTAGTTCACCCCTCCACTTT. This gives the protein CASRLQGASSSPLHF.

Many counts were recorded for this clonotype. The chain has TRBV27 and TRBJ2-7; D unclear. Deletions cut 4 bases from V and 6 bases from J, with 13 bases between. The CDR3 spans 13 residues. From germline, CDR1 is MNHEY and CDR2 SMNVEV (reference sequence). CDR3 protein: CASSSRRPGEQYF. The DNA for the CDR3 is TGTGCCAGCAGTTCCCGAAGACCCGGCGAGCAGTACTTC.

The CDR3 protein is CASSLLQQGDTGELFF. CDR3 DNA sequence: TGTGCCAGCAGCTTGCTACAACAGGGGGACACCGGGGAGCTGTTTTTT. The chain uses TRBV5-6 and TRBJ2-2; 8 bases are a match to TRBD1. The CDR3 extends over 16 amino acids. After removal of 1 base from V and 3 bases from J, the junction contained 5 bases not matched to a gene. CDR1 SGHDT and CDR2 YYEEEE come from the germline V gene.

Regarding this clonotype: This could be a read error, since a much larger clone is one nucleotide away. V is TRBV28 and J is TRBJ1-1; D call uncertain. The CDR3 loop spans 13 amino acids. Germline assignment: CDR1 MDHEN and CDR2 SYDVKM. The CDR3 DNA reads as TGTGCCAGCAGTTTTGGACGGAGCACTGGAGCTTTCTTT. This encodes CASSFGRSTGAFF.